This T cell receptor beta chain appears in the sequencing data of a study of blood T cell repertoires in COVID-19. For the study at large: Both acute and convalescent COVID-19 samples were obtained from the United States, Italy and Spain. T cells, B-cell-depleted T cells, or PBMCs supplied cDNA or gDNA.

Original analysis: Estimated nucleated cell counts came from reference gene primer amplification. Profiling relied on immunoSEQ multiplex PCR, and the TCRdb table lists in-frame clones only, not all of them. The V and J calls and clone size were taken over from that table, and D and trimming were inferred from the DNA. Among 90,000 or so clones, approximately 85% were seen once, and the ten largest hold 7.5% to 9.5%. V dropped 6 bases and J dropped 0 bases, with 11 bases sitting between them. The CDR3 has 15 amino acids. CDR1 is SNHLY, CDR2 FYNNEI, per germline. The sequenced sample consisted of peripheral blood. The receptor was derived from a man in his forties or fifties with active COVID-19. The chain has TRBV2 and TRBJ2-2, with D possibly being TRBD1 (5 bases). The DNA for the CDR3 is TGTGCCAGCAGCTCTCAGGGCCCGAACACCGGGGAGCTGTTTTTT. Its translation is CASSSQGPNTGELFF.